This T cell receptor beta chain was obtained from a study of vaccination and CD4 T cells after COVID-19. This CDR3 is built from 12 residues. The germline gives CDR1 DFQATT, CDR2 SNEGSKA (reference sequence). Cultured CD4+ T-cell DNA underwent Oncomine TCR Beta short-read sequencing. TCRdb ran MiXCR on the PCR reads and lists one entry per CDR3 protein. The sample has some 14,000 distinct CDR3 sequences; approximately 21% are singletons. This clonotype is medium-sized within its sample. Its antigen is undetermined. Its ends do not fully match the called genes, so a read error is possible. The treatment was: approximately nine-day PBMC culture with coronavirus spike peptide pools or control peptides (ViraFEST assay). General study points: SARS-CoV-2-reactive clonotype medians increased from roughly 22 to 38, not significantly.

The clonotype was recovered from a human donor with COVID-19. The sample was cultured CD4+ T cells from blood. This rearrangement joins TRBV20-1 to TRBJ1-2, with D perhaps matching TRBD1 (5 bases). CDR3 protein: CSAREQGLGARF. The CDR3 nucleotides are TGCAGTGCTAGAGAGCAGGGACTAGGGGCCCGCTTC.